The source of this T cell receptor beta chain is a study of T cell clusters in autoimmune cytopenias. TRB was amplified by touch-down multiplex PCR, primer pools A and B combined. TCRdb processed the multiplex PCR reads again and assigns one entry to each CDR3 protein, with no DNA. The data show about 1,500 distinct CDR3 sequences, and the top ten clones hold 50% to 55%. Each sample's input was roughly 230 ng genomic DNA, some 34,000 genome equivalents. Germline-derived CDR1 and CDR2 are LGHNA and YNFKEQ. The CDR3 runs to 15 residues. Another study also made use of these data, one on T cell repertoires in aging, cancer and after chemotherapy.

The chain employs TRBV4-2 and TRBJ2-1; TCRdb indicates TRBD1, and absent DNA this call remains unverified. Sequencing was performed on peripheral blood. The receptor's source is a human donor with chronic lymphocytic leukemia. The CDR3 loop is CASSQDGAGYNEQFF.